The clone carrying this TCR beta chain was detected only once. Its antigen remains unknown. This specimen belongs to a study of cytomegalovirus exposure and HLA in healthy donors. Trimming cost V 1 base and J 2 bases; bases outside gene matches: 7. The CDR3 totals 17 residues. In germline, CDR1 is SGHNT, CDR2 YENEEA. Study-level points and caveats: According to a later analysis, donors in an Asian-associated ancestry cluster reportedly had fewer N-insertions than the approximately 670-donor mean. A previous analysis found most TCR beta V segments productive roughly 87% or roughly 30% of the time.

Primers for the PCR totalled 60 Vbeta and 13 Jbeta. Method: immunoSEQ multiplex PCR; TCRdb's copy keeps in-frame clones and lacks some. The table includes 100,000 to 120,000 clones, 76% detected once. The receptor's source is a man aged 25-45 years in good health and CMV-seropositive. This chain uses TRBV11-3 with TRBJ2-1, with TRBD1 matching over 8 bases. What was sequenced was PBMCs. The CDR3 reads CASSLGPGQGTYNEQFF. DNA for the CDR3: TGTGCCAGCAGCTTAGGCCCAGGACAGGGAACCTACAATGAGCAGTTCTTC.